The text below deals with one TCR beta chain. Original handling: The assay estimated nucleated cells by amplifying reference gene primers. Clones were read by immunoSEQ multiplex PCR, and TCRdb kept only the in-frame ones, dropping some. V and J calls and clone size are given by that table; D and trimming were obtained from the DNA. This table has 55,000 to 75,000 clones, roughly 90% appearing once. This sample is part of a study of blood T cell repertoires in COVID-19. Looking at the study overall: Acute and convalescent COVID-19 specimens originated in the United States, Italy and Spain. PBMCs, B-cell-depleted T cells, or T cells were the source of the cDNA or gDNA that made up the material.

Trimming shortened V by 4 bases and J by 5 bases, and 14 bases separated the two germline ends. Germline CDR1 MNHEY, CDR2 SVGEGT. The CDR3 extends over 14 amino acids. Sequences were obtained from peripheral blood. The TCR sequence derives from a man between 60 and 70 years old with acute or convalescent COVID-19. This rearrangement joins TRBV6-2 or TRBV6-3 to TRBJ1-2; maybe TRBD1 (6 bases). The CDR3 region is CASSSFDRRYGYTF. The CDR3 nucleotides read TGTGCCAGCAGTTCCTTCGACAGGCGATATGGCTACACCTTC.